The sequence of this T cell receptor (beta chain) was determined in a study of regulatory T cells in long-lasting Graves disease. TCR beta libraries were built with iRepertoire HTBI primers and Arm-PCR of CDR3 regions. A single record per CDR3 protein comes from TCRdb applying MiXCR to the multiplex PCR reads. The table shows around 450,000 distinct CDR3 sequences, with around 15% occurring only once. This clonotype was seen many times. Trimming shortened V by 2 bases and J by 4 bases, and 6 bases separated the two germline ends. The CDR3 consists of 12 residues. CDR1 is SGHRS and CDR2 is YFSETQ in the germline V gene. Time point in this sample: newly diagnosed GD, antithyroid drugs for less than 3 months. Extracted RNA from PBMCs served as the source of the TCR library. The diagnosis of Graves' disease used American Thyroid Association guidelines. The same data also went into a second study, on T cells in Graves' hyperthyroidism and ophthalmopathy. That report notes: The definition of stable Graves' hyperthyroidism was no ophthalmopathy progression within 18 months. In the first-round RT-PCR of the TCR CDR3, the HTBI primer set was used. Ophthalmopathy was model-predicted a median about 6.7 months pre-onset.

The sequences come from peripheral blood mononuclear cells (PBMCs), collected at new diagnosis, from a patient treated with antithyroid drugs. The receptor was derived from a man aged 35-49 years with Graves disease. The gene calls are TRBV5-1 and TRBJ1-1; D unresolved. The CDR3 is CASSLAPTEAFF. CDR3 nucleotides: TGCGCCAGCAGCTTAGCCCCCACTGAAGCTTTCTTT.